This TCR beta chain was sequenced for a study of T cells after posttransplantation cyclophosphamide (TCRdb year 2016). In terms of the full investigation: T cell repertoire reconstitution was tracked by TRB sequencing after myeloablative bone marrow transplantation in which posttransplantation cyclophosphamide was used as GVHD prophylaxis. Public TRB sequences were queried against a database of over 3,000 sequences associated with responses to pathogens, tumor antigens, self-antigens and alloantigens. Because TRA and TRB clonality were tightly correlated in several samples, subsequent TCR analyses were focused on TRB only. TRB sequencing was performed on blood from all 35 or so PTCy patients with 1-year posttransplant specimens. Samples from some 32 PTCy-treated patients and approximately 15 related bone marrow donors of those patients were subjected to antigen receptor sequencing. In 3 patients, up to about 3 additional blood samples taken between 2 and 5.2 years after transplant also underwent TRB sequencing, as did pretransplant blood from a handful of patients.

On the day of marrow donation, related bone marrow donors gave peripheral blood samples. Peripheral blood and bone marrow mononuclear cells were isolated by Ficoll-Hypaque density centrifugation and were cryopreserved. TRB sequencing was run on genomic DNA with either the immunoSEQ assay at survey resolution or the hsTCRB kit. The source study handled its data this way. The immunoSEQ software was used for initial read processing, and the LymphoSeq R package was used for repertoire analyses. Clonality was computed as 1 minus normalized Shannon entropy, and a Gini coefficient was also calculated for each TRB dataset. Phenotypes of unsorted samples were inferred by mapping TRB sequences from sorted subsets of the recipient or donor onto unsorted samples of the same recipient. TCRdb provides this immuneACCESS table in a form limited to in-frame rearrangements. Some clones are lacking; in checked studies, under half of them reflect an unresolved V gene, and why the rest are absent is not known. The V and J calls and clone size were taken over from that table, and D and trimming were inferred from the DNA. The sample counts approximately 27,000 clones, each observed more than once. Jointly, the top ten make up nearly 1.5% of the sample.

Paper-wide results and their limitations: Across around 48 patients, recipient CMV seropositivity and CMV reactivation were highly associated with TRB clonality; PTCy diversity was similar to CNI/methotrexate controls. The TRB repertoires of T cells infiltrating skin or GI tract showed only limited overlap with the TRB repertoires of T cells in blood. Donor-recipient similarity was low at 1-2 months but increased during the first year, and donor CD8+ memory clones often dominated later blood repertoires.

Reading the germline V gene (reference sequence) gives CDR1 WNHNN and CDR2 SYGVQD. V has 6 bases trimmed and J has 6 bases trimmed; junction bases matching no gene number 7. There are 13 amino acids in the CDR3, from cysteine to phenylalanine inclusive. Only the CDR3 DNA is retained, 39 bases long and in frame from the first base. The sample holds many counts of this clone. Its antigen is not yet known. Base qualities were left out, and no much larger clone turns up one base away. The source is a man aged 45-65 years in good health, CMV-negative, and a related stem cell transplant donor. The specimen sequenced was PBMCs. The rearranged chain carries TRBV10-1 and TRBJ2-7; TRBD1 fits 8 bases in the junction. The CDR3 is CASRSQGGGEQYF. The DNA sequence is given as TGCGCCAGCAGGTCACAGGGGGGAGGCGAGCAGTACTTC.